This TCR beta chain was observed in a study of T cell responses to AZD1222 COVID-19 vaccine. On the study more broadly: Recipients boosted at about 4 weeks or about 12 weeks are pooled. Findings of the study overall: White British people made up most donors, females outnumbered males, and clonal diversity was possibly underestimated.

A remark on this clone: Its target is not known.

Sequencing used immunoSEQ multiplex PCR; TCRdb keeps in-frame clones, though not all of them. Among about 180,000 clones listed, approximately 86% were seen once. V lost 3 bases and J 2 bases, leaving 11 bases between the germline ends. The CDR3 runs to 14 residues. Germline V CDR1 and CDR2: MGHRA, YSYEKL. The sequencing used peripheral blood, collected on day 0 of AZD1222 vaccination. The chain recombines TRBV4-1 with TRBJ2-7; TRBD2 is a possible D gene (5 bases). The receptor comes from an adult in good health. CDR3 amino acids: CASSHPGKAYEQYF. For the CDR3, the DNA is TGCGCCAGCAGCCACCCGGGAAAGGCCTACGAGCAGTACTTC.